This TCR beta chain was recorded in a study of blood T cells in healthy people across ages. Alongside a J-beta primer mix, a sample-barcoded 5' primer served in a second PCR lasting about 7 to 12 cycles. The template-switch adaptor was a 5' adaptor with 12 random nucleotides. It tagged each cDNA molecule. Each CDR3 protein is one row after TCRdb ran MiXCR on the 5' RACE reads. The sample lists hundreds of thousands of distinct CDR3 sequences; around 26% were seen once. CDR3 length: 13 residues. Germline V gene lookup returns CDR1 MNHEY and CDR2 SVGEGT. V was pared by 2 bases and J by 6 bases, with 10 bases between. This clonotype has more than one count but fewer than ten. As yet, its antigen is unknown. Every sample yielded at least 7 million isolated PBMCs. Overall study findings and caveats: Per million T cells, TCR beta diversity dropped roughly linearly as age increased. The CMV status of each donor remained undetermined, and this could have confounded shifts in expanded clonotypes.

This chain uses TRBV6-2 or TRBV6-3 with TRBJ1-1; no clear D gene. The TCR comes from a woman of 80 years or more in good health. The specimen sequenced was blood. The CDR3 DNA sequence: TGTGCCAGCAGTTACCCGTATTCCCCTGAAGCTTTCTTT. This codes for CASSYPYSPEAFF.